This paragraph reports one TCR beta chain. Rearranged V-D-J TRB sequences were amplified with a mixed TRB-A/B primer pool. TCRdb reanalysed the multiplex PCR reads using MiXCR and keeps one entry per CDR3 protein. The sample lists about 6,200 distinct CDR3 sequences, about 30% occurring once. This sample is part of a study of T cell repertoires in aging, cancer and after chemotherapy. This CDR3 is built from 19 residues. Germline lookup yields CDR1 LNHNV and CDR2 YYDKDF (reference sequence). J was trimmed by 7 bases and V by 5 bases; bases with no gene match: 18. TCR beta rearrangements were amplified from peripheral blood genomic DNA.

The chain employs TRBV15 and TRBJ2-7; 15 nucleotides match TRBD2. The sequence came from a human donor with a blood cancer. Sequences were obtained from blood. The CDR3 DNA is TGTGCCACCAGCGACCGGGACACCGGACTAGCGGGAGGGCCGGGTGAGCAGTACTTC. Protein product: CATSDRDTGLAGGPGEQYF.